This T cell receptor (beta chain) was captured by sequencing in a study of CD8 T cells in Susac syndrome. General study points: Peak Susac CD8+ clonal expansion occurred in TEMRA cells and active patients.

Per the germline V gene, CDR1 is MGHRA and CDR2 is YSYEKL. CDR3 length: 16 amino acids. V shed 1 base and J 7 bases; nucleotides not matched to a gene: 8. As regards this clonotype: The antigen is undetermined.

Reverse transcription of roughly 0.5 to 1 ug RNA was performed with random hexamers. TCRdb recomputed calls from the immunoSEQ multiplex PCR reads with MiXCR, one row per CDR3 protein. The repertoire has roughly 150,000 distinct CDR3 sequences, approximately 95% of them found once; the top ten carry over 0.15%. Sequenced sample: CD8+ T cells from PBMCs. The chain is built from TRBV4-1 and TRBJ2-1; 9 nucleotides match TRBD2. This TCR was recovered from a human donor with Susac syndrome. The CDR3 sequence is CASSQVVAGEWNEQFF. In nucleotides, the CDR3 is TGCGCCAGCAGCCAAGTGGTAGCGGGAGAATGGAATGAGCAGTTCTTC.